The 21 T cell receptor beta chains in this list originate from one sample, sequenced in a study of blood T cell repertoires in COVID-19. Produced via immunoSEQ multiplex PCR; TCRdb's table is partial and in-frame only. Of fewer than 150,000 clones in the sample, roughly 80% were seen once. The sequenced sample was peripheral blood. These receptors were taken from a man between 50 and 59 years old with acute or convalescent COVID-19.

This rearrangement joins TRBV9 to TRBJ1-6, with TRBD1 as a possible D gene (6 bases). The germline CDR1 and CDR2 sequences are SGDLS and YYNGEE. The CDR3 covers 14 residues. V was shortened by 0 bases and J by 10 bases, with 11 bases between the two germline ends. The CDR3 loop reads CASSVEQGGSPLHF. CDR3 DNA: TGTGCCAGCAGCGTAGAACAGGGTGGCTCACCCCTCCACTTT. The whole variable domain, remainder taken from reference TRBV9 and TRBJ1-6, is DSGVTQTPKHLITATGQRVTLRCSPRSGDLSVYWYQQSLDQGLQFLIQYYNGEERAKGNILERFSAQQFPDLHSELNLSSLELGDSALYFCASSVEQGGSPLHFGNGTRLTVT.

V and J are TRBV30 and TRBJ1-5; D remains unclear. The CDR3 spans 13 residues. V lost 2 bases, J lost 2 bases, and 7 bases lay in between. Germline lookup yields CDR1 GTSNPN and CDR2 SVGIG (reference sequence). The CDR3 DNA sequence: TGTGCCTGGAGTAAATCGGGCAATCAGCCCCAGCATTTT. This sequence encodes CAWSKSGNQPQHF.

This chain links TRBV24-1 with TRBJ1-2, with unresolved D. Trimming left V 0 bases short and J 0 bases short, with 4 bases between. The CDR3 runs 14 residues. The germline CDR1 and CDR2 sequences are KGHDR and SFDVKD. The CDR3 DNA sequence: TGTGCCACCAGTGATTTGGCGACTAACTATGGCTACACCTTC. Its protein is CATSDLATNYGYTF.

This clone was observed once. V and J are TRBV5-1 and TRBJ1-4, with 8 bases fitting TRBD1. The germline CDR1 and CDR2 sequences are SGHRS and YFSETQ. Losses at the gene ends were 4 bases for V and 8 bases for J; bases not matched to a gene: 7. The CDR3 length is 14 residues. Here the CDR3 DNA reads TGCGCCAGCAGCCAAACAGGGGGAAGCGAAAAACTGTTTTTT. It yields the protein CASSQTGGSEKLFF.

The chain combines TRBV18 with TRBJ2-1; 10 bases fit TRBD2. The germline CDR1 and CDR2 sequences are KGHSH and LQKENI. With V trimmed by 3 bases and J by 6 bases, 8 bases remained unmatched. The CDR3 loop spans 16 amino acids. The CDR3 sequence is CASSPLPSGGSNEQFF. CDR3 DNA: TGTGCCAGCTCACCCCTCCCTAGCGGGGGCTCCAATGAGCAGTTCTTC.

The chain carries TRBV28 and TRBJ2-3, with 9 nucleotides matching TRBD2. CDR3 length equals 15 residues. In germline, CDR1 is MDHEN, CDR2 SYDVKM. The trim removed 4 bases at V and 5 bases at J, leaving 7 bases unmatched. CDR3 protein: CASSSGGGAIDTQYF. CDR3 bases: TGTGCCAGCAGTTCTGGCGGGGGGGCGATAGATACGCAGTATTTT.

CDR3 sequence: CASRAQITNYGYTF. The DNA for the CDR3 is TGTGCCAGCAGGGCACAGATTACTAACTATGGCTACACCTTC. The chain links TRBV7-2 to TRBJ1-2; D remains unclear. Trimming left V 6 bases short and J 0 bases short, with 11 bases between. The CDR3 extends over 14 amino acids. CDR1 is SGHTA and CDR2 is FQGNSA in the germline V gene.

The table lists this clone with a count of one. V and J are TRBV12-3 or TRBV12-4 and TRBJ2-7, with D perhaps matching TRBD1 (6 bases). Trimming removed 7 bases from V and 5 bases from J, with 15 bases in between. The CDR3 runs to 13 residues. CDR3 residues: CASTKQGFNEQYF. DNA of the CDR3: TGTGCCAGCACCAAACAGGGTTTTAACGAGCAGTACTTC.

This chain links TRBV3-1 (or the pseudogene TRBV3-2) with TRBJ2-3; the match to TRBD2 covers 11 bases. The germline gives CDR1 LGHDT, CDR2 YNNKEL (reference sequence). This CDR3 spans 17 amino acids. J lost 4 bases, V lost 3 bases, and 9 bases had no gene match. The CDR3 reads CASSHLETSGVADTQYF. The CDR3 DNA reads as TGTGCCAGCAGCCATCTTGAGACTAGCGGGGTTGCAGATACGCAGTATTTT.

The chain carries TRBV24-1 and TRBJ1-2; D ambiguous. V was clipped by 3 bases and J by 7 bases, with 17 bases between them. The CDR3 has 15 amino acids. From germline, CDR1 is KGHDR and CDR2 SFDVKD. CDR3 bases: TGTGCCACCAGTGATGGTCGGGGAACCTCTGGTGGCTACACCTTC. Protein product: CATSDGRGTSGGYTF.

The chain couples TRBV30 to TRBJ1-2; 7 nucleotides line up with TRBD1. The CDR3 loop spans 12 amino acids. Losses at the gene ends were 4 bases for V and 4 bases for J; bases not matched to a gene: 3. The germline gives CDR1 GTSNPN, CDR2 SVGIG (reference sequence). The CDR3 DNA reads TGTGCCTGGACCCACAGGGGCTATGGCTACACCTTC. This encodes CAWTHRGYGYTF.

The chain is built from TRBV11-2 and TRBJ2-1; D may be TRBD2 (6 bases). The CDR3 sequence is 13 residues long. Germline CDR1 and CDR2: SGHAT and FQNNGV. The ends were cut back, 5 bases at V and 7 bases at J, with 12 bases in the middle. CDR3 region: CASSVGEVNEQFF. The DNA for the CDR3 is TGTGCCAGCAGCGTCGGGGAGGTGAATGAGCAGTTCTTC.

J is TRBJ2-3 and V is TRBV3-1 (or the pseudogene TRBV3-2); D not certain. The CDR3 loop spans 15 amino acids. V lost 1 base to trimming and J lost 4 bases, with 12 bases between them. CDR1 and CDR2 from the germline V gene are LGHDT and YNNKEL (reference sequence). The CDR3 here is CASSQGPLGPDTQYF. The CDR3 DNA reads as TGTGCCAGCAGCCAAGGCCCTCTAGGCCCAGATACGCAGTATTTT.

The rearrangement links TRBV9 to TRBJ1-2, with D tentatively TRBD1 (6 bases). CDR1 is SGDLS and CDR2 is YYNGEE in the germline V gene. V was cut by 0 bases and J by 1 base, with 13 bases left in between. The CDR3 loop spans 16 amino acids. The chain's CDR3 is CASSVVPGAVNYGYTF. CDR3 nucleotide sequence: TGTGCCAGCAGCGTAGTCCCAGGGGCGGTTAACTATGGCTACACCTTC.

The V gene is TRBV30, the J gene TRBJ1-2, with 7 bases aligning to TRBD1. The CDR3 is 14 residues long. CDR1 is GTSNPN and CDR2 is SVGIG in the germline V gene (reference sequence). The ends lost 2 bases at V and 4 bases at J; junction bases unmatched: 7. The CDR3 coding sequence is TGTGCCTGGAGTCCTCACAGGGGACGCTATGGCTACACCTTC. Translation gives CAWSPHRGRYGYTF.

This chain joins TRBV2 and TRBJ2-3, with 9 bases aligning to TRBD2. There are 18 residues in the CDR3. V lost 8 bases, J lost 0 bases, and 15 bases stayed unmatched. Germline CDR1 reads SNHLY; CDR2 reads FYNNEI. The CDR3 region has the DNA TGTGCCAGCGGTAGCGGGGGACCTTCCTCTCTTAGCACAGATACGCAGTATTTT. This sequence encodes CASGSGGPSSLSTDTQYF.

This chain uses TRBV12-3 or TRBV12-4 with TRBJ2-3, with 7 bases fitting TRBD2. V trimming: 3 bases; J trimming: 7 bases; junction bases outside the gene matches: 4. The length of the CDR3 is 13 residues. CDR3 bases: TGTGCCAGCAGTTTGGGTAGCGGGTATACGCAGTATTTT. It encodes CASSLGSGYTQYF.

The chain joins TRBV24-1 to TRBJ1-5; D is perhaps TRBD1 (6 bases). Germline V CDR1 and CDR2: KGHDR, SFDVKD. V was cut by 3 bases and J by 2 bases, with 7 bases left in between. The CDR3 contains 14 residues. CDR3 coding DNA: TGTGCCACCAGTGATAGACAGGGCAATCAGCCCCAGCATTTT. Translating it yields CATSDRQGNQPQHF.

The chain has TRBV5-4 and TRBJ1-1; 8 bases are shared with TRBD1. The CDR3 length is 15 residues. The V and J ends lost 3 bases and 1 base, in that order; junction bases with no gene match: 5. Germline V gene sequence: CDR1 SGHNT, CDR2 YYREEE (reference sequence). CDR3 sequence (DNA): TGTGCCAGCAGCTCAGGAACAGGGGGGAACACTGAAGCTTTCTTT. Translation gives CASSSGTGGNTEAFF.

V and J are TRBV12-3 or TRBV12-4 and TRBJ2-1; TRBD2 aligns across 8 bases. CDR3 length: 13 amino acids. J gave up 10 bases and V 8 bases, and 10 bases lay outside the gene matches. The CDR3 sequence: CASRPGGGQEQFF. The CDR3 DNA reads as TGTGCCAGCCGTCCCGGGGGGGGGCAGGAGCAGTTCTTC.

The chain joins TRBV6-6 to TRBJ2-3; TRBD2 matches 10 bases. V shed 0 bases, J shed 2 bases, and the junction held 2 bases outside the gene matches. CDR3 size: 16 residues. Germline assignment: CDR1 MNHNY and CDR2 SVGAGI (reference sequence). Here the CDR3 DNA reads TGTGCCAGCAGTTACTCCGGGACTAGCGCCACAGATACGCAGTATTTT. Its translation is CASSYSGTSATDTQYF.